The 8 T cell receptor beta chains listed next were all sequenced from one sample in a study of blood T cell repertoires in COVID-19. Sequencing was performed with immunoSEQ multiplex PCR; in TCRdb, only in-frame clones are kept and a portion is missing. The sample consists of 200,000 or so clones, around three quarters of them appearing once. The sequencing sample was made of peripheral blood. These receptors came from a man between 60 and 75 years old with active or convalescent COVID-19.

This clone was seen a few times. This chain uses TRBV6-5 with TRBJ1-5; D is unresolved. Germline-derived CDR1 and CDR2 are MNHEY and SVGAGI. Trimming stripped 0 bases from V and 6 bases from J, with 6 bases between. The CDR3 is 13 residues long. CDR3 amino acids: CASSYSRGQPQHF. In DNA form, the CDR3 reads TGTGCCAGCAGTTACTCCCGGGGTCAGCCCCAGCATTTT.

V and J are TRBV28 and TRBJ1-4; TRBD1 matches 8 bases. Germline CDR1 reads MDHEN; CDR2 reads SYDVKM. V was pared by 4 bases and J by 4 bases, with 5 bases of the junction left unmatched. The CDR3 loop spans 15 amino acids. CDR3 sequence: CASSSQGAHNEKLFF. DNA of the CDR3: TGTGCCAGCAGTTCTCAGGGGGCCCATAATGAAAAACTGTTTTTT.

This clone was recorded only once. The chain couples TRBV28 to TRBJ1-2, with unresolved D. Germline CDR1 is MDHEN and CDR2 is SYDVKM. V lost 10 bases and J lost 4, with 19 bases in between. The CDR3 spans 14 residues. CDR3 in DNA: TGTGCCATCCCGGATCGACTCGGAGGCTATGGCTACACCTTC. The encoded protein is CAIPDRLGGYGYTF.

The CDR3 region is CASSLRANSPLHF. CDR3 coding DNA: TGTGCCAGCAGCTTGAGGGCTAATTCACCCCTCCACTTT. The chain recombines TRBV7-2 with TRBJ1-6, with D uncertain. The V end lost 3 bases, the J end lost 6 bases, and 6 bases lay between the germline ends. CDR3 length equals 13 residues. Germline values: CDR1 SGHTA, CDR2 FQGNSA.

This clone occurred once. The chain has TRBV28 and TRBJ2-1; D gene unclear. V shed 6 bases and J shed 0 bases, with 9 bases lying between them. The CDR3 has 14 residues. Germline-derived CDR1 and CDR2 are MDHEN and SYDVKM. CDR3 amino acids: CASRRSVSYNEQFF. The CDR3 DNA reads as TGTGCCAGCAGGCGATCGGTCTCCTACAATGAGCAGTTCTTC.

About this clone itself: One junction end does not reproduce the germline sequence, and a read error may be involved. The V call is TRBV7-6, the J call TRBJ2-7; 10 nucleotides line up with TRBD2. The CDR3 totals 16 residues. The germline CDR1 and CDR2 sequences are SGHVS and FNYEAQ. The CDR3 protein is CASSLASTSGTYEQYF. The CDR3 DNA reads TGTGCCAGCAGCCTAGCGTCAACTAGCGGGACCTACGAGCAGTACTTC.

This chain joins TRBV4-1 and TRBJ2-1; a possible D gene is TRBD2 (6 bases). Trimming took off 2 bases at V and 4 bases at J, with 18 bases between the two ends. There are 17 residues in the CDR3. Germline lookup yields CDR1 MGHRA and CDR2 YSYEKL. In DNA, the CDR3 is TGCGCCAGCAGCCAATACCCCGGGGACGGGGGTTACAATGAGCAGTTCTTC. Protein: CASSQYPGDGGYNEQFF.

V is TRBV4-1 and J is TRBJ1-1; no firm D call. The CDR3 covers 15 residues. The V gene's germline CDR1 is MGHRA and CDR2 YSYEKL. Trimming cost V 1 base and J 1 base, with 10 bases left between them. The CDR3 region is CASSQVLSANTEAFF. CDR3 bases: TGCGCCAGCAGCCAAGTATTGAGCGCGAACACTGAAGCTTTCTTT.